Listed here is a single T cell receptor beta chain. Authors' methods: Reference gene primer amplification gave estimated nucleated cell counts. Using immunoSEQ multiplex PCR, the repertoire was profiled, and TCRdb retains in-frame clones only, with some absent. The DNA was the basis for D and trimming; V, J and clone size are from that table. The sample has about 87,000 clones, about 83% seen once. Germline V gene lookup returns CDR1 SNHLY and CDR2 FYNNEI. The CDR3 is made up of 14 amino acids. V lost 6 bases and J lost 6; bases outside the gene matches: 2. These data belong to a study of blood T cell repertoires in COVID-19.

The sample taken for sequencing was peripheral blood. The sequence derives from a woman in her 70s with acute or convalescent COVID-19. V usage is TRBV2 and J usage is TRBJ1-6, with 10 bases identical to TRBD1. The CDR3 DNA is TGTGCCAGCAGGGGGACAGGGGTTAATTCACCCCTCCACTTT. Residues: CASRGTGVNSPLHF. The full variable domain, in which reference TRBV2 and TRBJ1-6 provide the parts outside the CDR3, is EPEVTQTPSHQVTQMGQEVILRCVPISNHLYFYWYRQILGQKVEFLVSFYNNEISEKSEIFDDQFSVERPDGSNFTLKIRSTKLEDSAMYFCASRGTGVNSPLHFGNGTRLTVT.